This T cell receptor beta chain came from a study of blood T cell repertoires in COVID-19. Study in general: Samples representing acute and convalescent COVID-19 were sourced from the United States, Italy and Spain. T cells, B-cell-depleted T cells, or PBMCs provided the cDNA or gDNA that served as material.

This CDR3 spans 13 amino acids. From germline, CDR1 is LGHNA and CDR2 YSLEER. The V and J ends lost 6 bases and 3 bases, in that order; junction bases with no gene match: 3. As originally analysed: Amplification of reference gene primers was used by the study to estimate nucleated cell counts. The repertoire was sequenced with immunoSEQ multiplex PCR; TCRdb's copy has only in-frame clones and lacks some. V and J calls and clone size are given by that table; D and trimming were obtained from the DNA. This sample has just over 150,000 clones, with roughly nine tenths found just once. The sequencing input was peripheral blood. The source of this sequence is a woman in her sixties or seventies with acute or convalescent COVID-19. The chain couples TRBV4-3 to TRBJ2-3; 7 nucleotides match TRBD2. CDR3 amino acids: CASSFSGTDTQYF. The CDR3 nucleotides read TGCGCCAGCAGTTTTAGCGGGACAGATACGCAGTATTTT.